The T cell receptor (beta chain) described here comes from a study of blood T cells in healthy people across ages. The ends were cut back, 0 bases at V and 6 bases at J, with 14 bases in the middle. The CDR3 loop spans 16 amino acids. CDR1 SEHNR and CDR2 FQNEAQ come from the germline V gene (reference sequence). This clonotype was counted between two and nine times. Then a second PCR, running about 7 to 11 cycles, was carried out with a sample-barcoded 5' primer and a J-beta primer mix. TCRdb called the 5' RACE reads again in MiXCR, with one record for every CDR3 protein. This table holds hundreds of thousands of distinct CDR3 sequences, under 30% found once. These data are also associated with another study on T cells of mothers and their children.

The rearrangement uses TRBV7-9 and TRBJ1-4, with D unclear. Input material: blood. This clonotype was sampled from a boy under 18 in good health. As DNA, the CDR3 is TGTGCCAGCAGCTTAGCGAGCTGGAACCAGGATGAAAAACTGTTTTTT. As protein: CASSLASWNQDEKLFF.